This section outlines one T cell receptor (beta chain) sequence together with its context. Its antigen is still unknown. These data originate in a study of cytomegalovirus exposure and HLA in healthy donors. Across the whole study: Earlier findings included some 120 million unique TCR beta sequences obtained from about 179 million T cells. Notes on the study in general: Relative to the roughly 700-donor mean, N-insertions were reportedly fewer in an Asian-associated ancestry cluster in a later analysis. Evidence from a later analysis indicated that most CMV-associated TCR beta chains looked HLA-restricted.

The PCR employed 60 Vbeta primers together with 13 Jbeta primers. TCRdb keeps only in-frame clones here, not all; method: immunoSEQ multiplex PCR. The sample holds some 150,000 clones; about 72% are singletons and the top ten take approximately 3.7%. The ends lost 3 bases at V and 4 bases at J; junction bases unmatched: 14. The CDR3 has 17 residues. The V call is TRBV5-3, the J call TRBJ2-3; 7 bases align to TRBD1. TRBV5-3 is an ORF; its function is uncertain. The receptor was derived from a young man in good health and CMV-seropositive. Sequences were obtained from PBMCs. The CDR3 loop reads CARSSTQCRGHADTQYF. The CDR3 DNA sequence: TGTGCCAGAAGCTCCACTCAATGTAGGGGGCATGCAGATACGCAGTATTTT.